This TCR beta chain originates from a study of blood T cell repertoires in COVID-19. This clone appeared once. TCRdb keeps only in-frame clones here, not all; method: immunoSEQ multiplex PCR. The sample lists about 190,000 clones; nearly 90% were seen once. The CDR3 spans 14 residues. Germline CDR1 reads MDHEN; CDR2 reads SYDVKM. The V gene end was trimmed by 6 bases and the J gene end by 3 bases; junction bases not matched to a gene: 4. The V gene is TRBV28, the J gene TRBJ2-3; TRBD1 matches at 9 bases. The receptor's source is a man aged 45-65 years with acute or convalescent COVID-19. The sequenced sample consisted of peripheral blood. The CDR3 sequence is CASRPGQGTDTQYF. The CDR3 nucleotides read TGTGCCAGCAGACCGGGACAGGGAACAGATACGCAGTATTTT.